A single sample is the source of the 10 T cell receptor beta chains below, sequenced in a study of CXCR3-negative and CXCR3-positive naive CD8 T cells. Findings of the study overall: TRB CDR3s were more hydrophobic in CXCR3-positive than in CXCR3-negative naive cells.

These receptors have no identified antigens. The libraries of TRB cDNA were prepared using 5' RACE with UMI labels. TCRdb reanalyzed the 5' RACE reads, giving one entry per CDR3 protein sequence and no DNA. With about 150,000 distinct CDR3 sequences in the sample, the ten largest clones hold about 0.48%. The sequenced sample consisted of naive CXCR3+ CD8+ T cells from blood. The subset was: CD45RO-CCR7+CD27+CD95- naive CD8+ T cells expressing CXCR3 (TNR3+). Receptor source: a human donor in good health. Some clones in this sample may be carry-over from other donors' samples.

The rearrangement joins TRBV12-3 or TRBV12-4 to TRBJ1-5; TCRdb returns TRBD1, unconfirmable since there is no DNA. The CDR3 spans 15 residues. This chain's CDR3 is CASSLIGGLGQPQHF.

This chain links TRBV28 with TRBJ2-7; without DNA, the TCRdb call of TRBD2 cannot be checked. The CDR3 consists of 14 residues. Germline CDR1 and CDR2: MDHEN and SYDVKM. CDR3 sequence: CASTSTSGWYEQYF.

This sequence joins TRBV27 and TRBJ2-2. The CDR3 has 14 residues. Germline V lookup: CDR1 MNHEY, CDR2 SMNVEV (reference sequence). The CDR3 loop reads CASTAGENTGELFF.

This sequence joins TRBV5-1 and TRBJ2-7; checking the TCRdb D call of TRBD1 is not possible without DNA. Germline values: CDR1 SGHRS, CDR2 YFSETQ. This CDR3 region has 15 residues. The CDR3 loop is CASSLQGVPSYEHYF.

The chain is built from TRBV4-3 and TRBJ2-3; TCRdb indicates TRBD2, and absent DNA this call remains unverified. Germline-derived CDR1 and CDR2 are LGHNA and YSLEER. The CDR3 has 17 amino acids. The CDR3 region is CASSQGVGTSGADTQYF.

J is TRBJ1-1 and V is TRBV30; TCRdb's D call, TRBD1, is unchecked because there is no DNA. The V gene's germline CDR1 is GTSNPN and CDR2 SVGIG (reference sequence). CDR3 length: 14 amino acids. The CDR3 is CAWSPGQGNTEAFF.

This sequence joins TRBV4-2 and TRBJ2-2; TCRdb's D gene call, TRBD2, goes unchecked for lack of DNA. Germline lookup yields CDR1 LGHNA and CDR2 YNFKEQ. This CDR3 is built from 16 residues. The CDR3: CASSQELAGGSGELFF.

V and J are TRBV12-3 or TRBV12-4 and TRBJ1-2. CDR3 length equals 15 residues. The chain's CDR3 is CASSLDGLSNYGYTF.

CDR3 sequence: CATSRGGTTNHEQFF. This chain uses TRBV15 with TRBJ2-1; the D gene TCRdb calls, TRBD2, cannot be checked with no DNA. The CDR3 runs 15 residues. Per germline, CDR1 LNHNV and CDR2 YYDKDF (reference sequence).

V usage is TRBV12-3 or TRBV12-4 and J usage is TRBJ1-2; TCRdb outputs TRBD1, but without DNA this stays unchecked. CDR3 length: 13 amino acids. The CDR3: CASSETGGYGYTF.